The 25 T cell receptor beta chains given below trace back to one sample, sequenced in a study of CD8 T cells in ankylosing spondylitis (dated by TCRdb to 2015 to 2018). Library creation used 5' RACE. For sequencing, an Illumina HiSeq 2500 was employed. TCRdb cleaned the public reads at Q25 with fastp, built clones with MiXCR and kept in-frame beta chains. For every CDR3 protein sequence, its rows merge into one entry that carries the most common genes and DNA. The sample profile shows about 390,000 distinct CDR3 sequences; around 20% of them were found once. About a sixth of the sample is taken by the ten largest. Which antigens these TCRs recognize remains unknown. On the study overall, not on this receptor specifically: A TCR beta motif made up of about eight highly homologous amino acid variants appeared to be characteristic of blood from ankylosing spondylitis patients.

The sequenced sample was blood, either unsorted or a sorted T cell fraction (not recorded which). These receptors were obtained from a male donor with ankylosing spondylitis.

The chain combines TRBV6-7 with TRBJ2-1; D is uncertain. Being an ORF, TRBV6-7 has a function that is uncertain. The CDR3 spans 10 residues. Trimming pared 4 bases from V and 10 bases from J, leaving 5 bases between. CDR3 DNA: TGTGCCAGCAGTTCCCAGGAGCAGTTCTTC. It translates to CASSSQEQFF.

The V call is TRBV15, the J call TRBJ2-5, with TRBD2 as a possible D gene (6 bases). The germline CDR1 and CDR2 sequences are LNHNV and YYDKDF (reference sequence). Trimming removed 0 bases from V and 5 bases from J, with 13 bases in between. The CDR3 is 15 amino acids. CDR3 in DNA: TGTGCCACCAGCAGAGATGGAGGGTCGTCGGAGACCCAGTACTTC. Protein sequence: CATSRDGGSSETQYF.

The V call is TRBV3-1, the J call TRBJ1-1; 10 bases match TRBD1. Germline lookup yields CDR1 LGHDT and CDR2 YNNKEL (reference sequence). The CDR3 loop spans 12 amino acids. V lost 3 bases and J lost 11; bases outside the gene matches: 3. For the CDR3, the DNA is TGTGCCAGCAGCCAGGGGACAGGGGCCGCTTTCTTT. Its protein product is CASSQGTGAAFF. Together with reference TRBV3-1 and TRBJ1-1, the CDR3 gives the full variable domain: DTAVSQTPKYLVTQMGNDKSIKCEQNLGHDTMYWYKQDSKKFLKIMFSYNNKELIINETVPNRFSPKSPDKAHLNLHINSLELGDSAVYFCASSQGTGAAFFGQGTRLTVV.

The genes are TRBV6-1 and TRBJ2-1; 7 bases map to TRBD2. The ends lost 1 base at V and 2 bases at J; junction bases unmatched: 5. The CDR3 sequence is 16 residues long. The germline V gene encodes CDR1 MNHNS and CDR2 SASEGT. The CDR3 region is CASSEEVLAAYNEQFF. In nucleotides, the CDR3 is TGTGCCAGCAGTGAAGAGGTCCTAGCGGCCTACAATGAGCAGTTCTTC.

Only one count was recorded for this clonotype. V usage is TRBV5-1 and J usage is TRBJ2-7; 10 bases match TRBD2. The CDR3 contains 15 residues. Germline V gene data show CDR1 as SGHRS and CDR2 as YFSETQ. J gave up 6 bases and V 2 bases, and 8 bases lay outside the gene matches. CDR3 nucleotides: TGCGCCAGCAGCTTAAGGGCTAGCGGGAGACCCGAGCAGTACTTC. It yields the protein CASSLRASGRPEQYF.

This chain connects TRBV6-2 or TRBV6-3 to TRBJ2-7; D may be TRBD1 (5 bases). CDR1 is MNHEY, CDR2 SVGEGT, per germline. CDR3 length: 15 residues. Trimming took 5 bases from V and 4 from J, leaving 18 bases between them. The CDR3 is CASSKGAATAYEQYF. In DNA, the CDR3 is TGTGCCAGCAGTAAAGGGGCGGCTACTGCATACGAGCAGTACTTC.

This clonotype was seen more than once but under ten times. The V and J genes are TRBV29-1 and TRBJ1-4; D unresolved. The CDR3 is 13 residues long. Germline CDR1 is SQVTM and CDR2 is ANQGSEA. Trimming cost V 2 bases and J 10 bases, with 14 bases left between them. The CDR3 spells CSVEWPQRRKLFF. In DNA form, the CDR3 reads TGCAGCGTTGAATGGCCCCAGCGGAGAAAACTGTTTTTT.

The sample holds a few counts of this clonotype. V usage is TRBV28 and J usage is TRBJ2-4, with unresolved D. V shed 3 bases and J shed 0 bases, with 12 bases lying between them. The V gene's germline CDR1 is MDHEN and CDR2 SYDVKM. The CDR3 is 16 amino acids. The CDR3 coding sequence is TGTGCCAGCAGTTTCCCCGACCGGATAGCCAAAAACATTCAGTACTTC. Translating gives CASSFPDRIAKNIQYF.

The CDR3 DNA reads TGCGCCAGCAGCTTACTAGCGGGAGGGAGCAATGAGCAGTTCTTC. Translated, it gives CASSLLAGGSNEQFF. V usage is TRBV5-1 and J usage is TRBJ2-1; 13 nucleotides agree with TRBD2. The CDR3 is made up of 15 amino acids. The germline V gene encodes CDR1 SGHRS and CDR2 YFSETQ. The junction had 2 bases not matched to a gene; V was cut back by 2 bases and J by 6 bases.

This sequence joins TRBV25-1 and TRBJ2-1, with 9 nucleotides matching TRBD2. The ends lost 3 bases at V and 8 bases at J; junction bases unmatched: 14. CDR3 length: 17 amino acids. Looked up from germline, CDR1 is MGHDK and CDR2 is SYGVNS. The CDR3 nucleotides read TGTGCCAGCAGTGACCCGGTAGCGGGAGTGCCCCCGGATGAGCAGTTCTTC. This gives the protein CASSDPVAGVPPDEQFF.

This clonotype showed up many times. The chain carries TRBV7-9 and TRBJ1-1; maybe TRBD1 (5 bases). V lost 10 bases, J lost 0 bases, and 15 bases lay in between. There are 14 residues in the CDR3. The V gene's germline CDR1 is SEHNR and CDR2 FQNEAQ (reference sequence). Here the CDR3 DNA reads TGTGCCACCCAGGTCGGGGCTATGAACACTGAAGCTTTCTTT. Translation gives CATQVGAMNTEAFF.

This sequence joins TRBV6-6 and TRBJ1-1; the D is unclear. The CDR3 is 12 amino acids. Germline lookup yields CDR1 MNHNY and CDR2 SVGAGI (reference sequence). The V gene lost 6 bases and the J gene lost 8 bases, with 13 bases spanning the gap. The CDR3 here is CASSPSGIEAFF. CDR3 nucleotide sequence: TGTGCCAGCAGCCCTTCGGGGATCGAAGCTTTCTTT.

This chain links TRBV5-1 with TRBJ2-5; D is ambiguous. The V end was cut by 0 bases, the J end by 5 bases, with 14 bases between. Germline V CDR1 and CDR2: SGHRS, YFSETQ. This CDR3 has 15 residues. This CDR3 is CASSLVGPPTETQYF. The DNA for the CDR3 is TGCGCCAGCAGCTTGGTCGGGCCACCCACGGAGACCCAGTACTTC.

The table lists this clonotype with a few counts. The chain links TRBV27 to TRBJ2-1, with D possibly TRBD1 on 6 matching bases. Trimming took off 6 bases at V and 1 base at J, with 19 bases between the two ends. This CDR3 is 17 amino acids long. CDR1 MNHEY and CDR2 SMNVEV come from the germline V gene (reference sequence). CDR3 coding DNA: TGTGCCAGCAGCAAATACGCCGGGACAATGTCCTACAATGAGCAGTTCTTC. It is translated as CASSKYAGTMSYNEQFF.

V usage is TRBV9 and J usage is TRBJ1-4; D is possibly TRBD1 (5 bases). The CDR3 is 13 residues long. Germline V gene data show CDR1 as SGDLS and CDR2 as YYNGEE. V lost 4 bases, J lost 8 bases, and 12 bases lay in between. CDR3 amino acids: CASSPAGSEKLFF. In DNA form, the CDR3 reads TGTGCCAGCAGCCCGGCAGGGAGCGAAAAACTGTTTTTT.

The sample holds many counts of this clonotype. V usage is TRBV29-1 and J usage is TRBJ1-5; D might be TRBD1 (5 bases). This CDR3 has 12 residues. The V end lost 0 bases, the J end lost 9 bases, and 9 bases lay between the germline ends. From germline, CDR1 is SQVTM and CDR2 ANQGSEA. Here the CDR3 reads CSVEEQDGPQHF. The CDR3, as DNA: TGCAGCGTTGAAGAACAGGACGGGCCCCAGCATTTT.

In its sample, this clonotype was seen a few times. The CDR3 protein is CASSPRRSRSYEQYF. DNA of the CDR3: TGTGCCAGCTCACCAAGGCGGTCACGCTCCTACGAGCAGTACTTC. This sequence joins TRBV18 and TRBJ2-7; the D is unclear. With 2 bases removed from V and 0 bases from J, the gap between germline ends came to 11 bases. The CDR3 sequence is 15 residues long. From germline, CDR1 is KGHSH and CDR2 LQKENI.

CDR3 in amino acids: CASLDGLMSPGTGELFF. The DNA of the CDR3 is TGTGCCAGCCTGGACGGCCTAATGTCACCCGGGACCGGGGAGCTGTTTTTT. The rearrangement uses TRBV6-2 or TRBV6-3 and TRBJ2-2, with D unclear. V lost 8 bases to trimming and J lost 5 bases, with 24 bases between them. Per germline, CDR1 MNHEY and CDR2 SVGEGT. The CDR3 runs to 17 residues.

This chain connects TRBV18 to TRBJ2-1, with 13 bases identical to TRBD2. The CDR3 totals 18 residues. V gave up 6 bases and J gave up 0 bases; unmatched junction bases: 8. Germline assignment: CDR1 KGHSH and CDR2 LQKENI. The CDR3 loop reads CASSAWTSGRGSYNEQFF. DNA of the CDR3: TGTGCCAGCTCCGCCTGGACTAGCGGGAGAGGCTCCTACAATGAGCAGTTCTTC.

The chain is built from TRBV3-1 and TRBJ2-7; maybe TRBD1 (6 bases). Germline loops: CDR1 LGHDT, CDR2 YNNKEL (reference sequence). The CDR3 sequence is 14 residues long. Trimming shortened V by 4 bases and J by 3 bases, and 13 bases separated the two germline ends. DNA for the CDR3: TGTGCCAGCAGCCCAGGGGCCCCAATCTACGAGCAGTACTTC. Amino acid sequence: CASSPGAPIYEQYF.

The chain recombines TRBV18 with TRBJ1-2; 7 nucleotides match TRBD1. CDR1 and CDR2 from the germline V gene are KGHSH and LQKENI. The CDR3 contains 13 residues. V lost 3 bases and J lost 8; bases outside the gene matches: 6. CDR3 coding DNA: TGTGCCAGCTCACCGACAGGGAACCGCGGCTACACCTTC. Its translation is CASSPTGNRGYTF. Looking up the rest from reference TRBV18 and TRBJ1-2 gives the full variable domain: NAGVMQNPRHLVRRRGQEARLRCSPMKGHSHVYWYRQLPEEGLKFMVYLQKENIIDESGMPKERFSAEFPKEGPSILRIQQVVRGDSAAYFCASSPTGNRGYTFGSGTRLTVV.

This clonotype showed up just a few times. This chain uses TRBV12-3 or TRBV12-4 with TRBJ2-7; D is ambiguous. The CDR3 consists of 14 residues. The V and J ends lost 5 bases and 2 bases respectively, with 13 bases between them. CDR3 protein: CASSDPRLTYEQYF. CDR3 bases: TGTGCCAGCAGTGACCCCAGGCTAACCTACGAGCAGTACTTC.

The rearrangement uses TRBV6-1 and TRBJ1-5; D is undetermined. V was clipped by 6 bases and J by 4 bases, with 13 bases between them. This CDR3 has 14 residues. The germline CDR1 and CDR2 sequences are MNHNS and SASEGT. The CDR3 here is CASSHRGRNQPQHF. CDR3 nucleotide sequence: TGTGCCAGCAGCCACCGGGGTCGTAATCAGCCCCAGCATTTT.

This clonotype has a handful of counts. The chain is built from TRBV7-2 and TRBJ2-1; D might be TRBD2 (6 bases). Germline loops: CDR1 SGHTA, CDR2 FQGNSA. The V end was cut by 5 bases, the J end by 4 bases, with 15 bases between. The CDR3 has 15 residues. The CDR3 reads CASSLRWDSYNEQFF. The CDR3 DNA reads as TGTGCCAGCAGCCTTAGGTGGGACTCTTACAATGAGCAGTTCTTC.

The chain combines TRBV27 with TRBJ2-7, with TRBD2 matching 12 bases. This CDR3 has 16 amino acids. CDR1 is MNHEY, CDR2 SMNVEV, per germline (reference sequence). V lost 6 bases to trimming and J lost 3 bases; unmatched junction nucleotides: 9. Here the CDR3 reads CASRKRTSGTGYEQYF. As DNA, the CDR3 is TGTGCCAGCAGGAAGAGGACTAGCGGGACGGGCTACGAGCAGTACTTC.